This T cell receptor beta chain was profiled in a study of shared clonotypes between healthy human individuals. Study information: The plates for each donor numbered three CD4 naive, three CD4 memory, two CD8 naive and one CD8 memory.

Positively selected for CCR7, the CD45RO-negative cells used as naive CD8 cells excluded terminally differentiated effector memory CD45RA+ cells. A remark on this clone: Its target is not known.

In the original workflow: Junction-only sequences produced by ImmunoSEQ had no quality scores, so filtering differed. Clones were read by immunoSEQ multiplex PCR, and TCRdb kept only the in-frame ones, dropping some. V, J and clone size are taken as reported in that table, and D and trimming were inferred from the DNA itself. The sample has around 1.9 million clones; around 95% are singletons. Points from the study as a whole: Compared with clonotypes that all four donors shared, non-shared clonotypes had lower generation probabilities.

Germline CDR1 GTSNPN, CDR2 SVGIG (reference sequence). The CDR3 is 14 residues long. The V and J ends lost 0 bases and 5 bases, in that order; junction bases with no gene match: 4. What was sequenced was naive CD8+ T cells from PBMCs. The clonotype comes from a man between 18 and 35 years old in good health. Some clones in this sample may be carry-over from other donors' samples. The chain carries TRBV30 and TRBJ1-5; 7 nucleotides match TRBD1. The CDR3 region has the DNA TGTGCCTGGAGTGTAGGGGGCTTGTATCAGCCCCAGCATTTT. Its protein is CAWSVGGLYQPQHF.